This TCR beta chain was found in a study of blood T cell repertoires in COVID-19 (TCRdb year 2020). Context from the whole study: Samples covering the acute and convalescent phases of COVID-19 were provided by collaborators in the United States, Italy and Spain. The material from the prospective study consisted of cDNA or gDNA derived from T cells, B-cell-depleted T cells, or PBMCs. The dataset comprised deeply sampled blood TCRbeta repertoires from subjects exposed to, actively infected with, or recovered from COVID-19. The repertoires were released in a freely available public database intended as a resource for research on the immune response to SARS-CoV-2. The samples were drawn from the first 160 participants of the ongoing ImmuneRACE study and from 950 to 1,500 subjects provided by 6 global collaborators. Nearly every sample came with metadata listing a de-identified subject ID, COVID-19 status, age in years and sex. Where HLA class I and class II types were available, the types were taken from metadata supplied by the sample provider, not from assay-based typing. Beyond this particular receptor, the publication reports: How much clinical and demographic metadata was included differed by source and by participant, and the metadata was provided uncurated.

The collaborating institutions used their own protocols to collect whole blood in K2EDTA tubes. For TCRbeta analysis, collaborator samples were shipped as frozen whole blood, as isolated PBMCs, or as DNA extracted from either sample type. In regard to this clone: The target of this receptor is not known. Per-nucleotide qualities are absent, and no much larger clonotype sits a single base away.

The immunoSEQ Assay, a bias-controlled multiplex PCR, was used to amplify TCRbeta CDR3 regions from genomic DNA. The study's own analysis went as follows. Within the assay, amplification of reference gene primers was used to estimate how many nucleated cells each sample contained. Sequence reads were collapsed and filtered to measure the absolute abundance of every unique TCRbeta CDR3 rearrangement. For each sample, productive Simpson clonality was calculated as the square root of Simpson's diversity index over productive rearrangements. TCRdb carries this immuneACCESS record with in-frame sequences only. Its versions omit some clonotypes, under half of them owing to an unresolved V gene in the studies checked, with the rest unexplained. V and J calls and clone size are copied from that table; D and trimming were computed from the DNA. The sample table records 100,000 to 130,000 clones; about nine tenths of these occur just once. The ten largest account for more than 0.9% of the sample.

This clonotype originated in a woman aged 25-40 years with acute or convalescent COVID-19. Sequencing was performed on peripheral blood.

The DNA reads TGTGCCAGTAGGGACAGGAAGACTCAAGAGACCCAGTACTTC. It encodes CASRDRKTQETQYF. Recombination connected TRBV19 to TRBJ2-5; TRBD1 lines up with 7 middle nucleotides. For this chain, trimming is 6 bases at the V end and 2 bases at the J end, and the number of junction bases without a gene match is 6. The CDR3, from cysteine to phenylalanine, totals 14 residues. Only the CDR3 DNA is retained, 42 bases long and in frame from the first base. The germline V gene (reference sequence) sets CDR1 to LNHDA and CDR2 to SQIVND. Joined to the reference TRBV19 and TRBJ2-5 proteins, this CDR3 gives the full variable domain: DGGITQSPKYLFRKEGQNVTLSCEQNLNHDAMYWYRQDPGQGLRLIYYSQIVNDFQKGDIAEGYSVSREKKESFPLTVTSAQKNPTAFYLCASRDRKTQETQYFGPGTRLLVL.